This TCR beta chain was retrieved from a study of early T cells in non-severe SARS-CoV-2 infection. The study, taken as a whole, reports: Database matching using VDJdb favored anti-spike CD8 responses, with private and CD4 specificities left missing.

In the library, individual cDNA molecules carried attached unique molecular identifiers. MiXCR was run by TCRdb on the 5' RACE reads, yielding one entry per CDR3 protein. The table has just under 85,000 distinct CDR3 sequences, 8% to 13% seen once. The germline V gene has CDR1 SGHDT and CDR2 YYEEEE. V was pared by 4 bases and J by 5 bases, with 4 bases of the junction left unmatched. CDR3 size: 14 residues. This clonotype was counted a few times. Its antigen is as yet unknown. The chain is built from TRBV5-6 and TRBJ1-2; 11 positions match TRBD1. This receptor was taken from an adult who was a healthcare worker with PCR-confirmed SARS-CoV-2 infection or an uninfected control (not recorded which). The specimen was whole blood, collected at baseline. The CDR3, as DNA: TGTGCCAGCAGCCCCCGGGACAGGGGGTATGGCTACACCTTC. Translation: CASSPRDRGYGYTF.